The clone carrying this TCR beta chain turned up a few times. Its antigen is still unknown. The CDR3 runs 15 residues. Germline V CDR1 and CDR2: MNHEY, SVGAGI. V was cut by 0 bases and J by 4 bases, with 12 bases left in between. This record belongs to a study of PD-L1 blockade in urothelial cancer. General study results and limits: Below-median TCR clonality that was measured in pretreatment blood predicted better survival.

Time point indicated: pretreatment peripheral blood. Clones were sequenced by immunoSEQ multiplex PCR, and TCRdb holds only the in-frame ones, with some missing. Here the sample spans 95,000 to 100,000 clones, roughly 84% being singletons. This TCR derives from a man aged 60 to 69 with urothelial cancer. The V call is TRBV6-5, the J call TRBJ1-2, with D unclear. The sequencing here drew on PBMCs, taken around atezolizumab (anti-PD-L1) treatment. Written as DNA, the CDR3 is TGTGCCAGCAGTTACTCGACGCCGGGTATCTATGGCTACACCTTC. Its translation: CASSYSTPGIYGYTF.